What follows are 12 T cell receptor beta chains derived from one specimen sequenced in a study of OX40 agonist ivuxolimab in advanced cancers. Some clones are missing from TCRdb's copy, which holds only in-frame ones; the method was immunoSEQ multiplex PCR. The table records some 50,000 clones, 85% to 95% of them present only once. Sample: CD4+ or CD8+ T cells sorted from blood, taken in a trial of the OX40 agonist ivuxolimab. The receptors derive from an adult with an advanced solid tumor such as melanoma, head and neck, liver or kidney cancer.

The chain uses TRBV7-9 and TRBJ2-1; the match to TRBD2 covers 9 bases. V lost 5 bases, J lost 4 bases, and 6 bases stayed unmatched. The CDR3 totals 15 residues. The germline V gene encodes CDR1 SEHNR and CDR2 FQNEAQ (reference sequence). CDR3 bases: TGTGCCAGCAGCAGTAGCGGGGGCCGTTACAATGAGCAGTTCTTC. Translating it yields CASSSSGGRYNEQFF.

This clone was observed once. V and J are TRBV9 and TRBJ2-7, with D possibly matching TRBD2 (5 bases). The CDR3 has 15 amino acids. Deletions cut 0 bases from V and 1 base from J, with 11 bases between. The V gene's germline CDR1 is SGDLS and CDR2 YYNGEE. This chain's CDR3 is CASSVEASWSYEQYF. The CDR3 coding sequence is TGTGCCAGCAGCGTAGAGGCTAGCTGGTCCTACGAGCAGTACTTC.

The rearrangement uses TRBV4-3 and TRBJ2-7, with 7 bases identical to TRBD1. CDR1 LGHNA and CDR2 YSLEER come from the germline V gene. The V gene end was trimmed by 1 base and the J gene end by 1 base; junction bases not matched to a gene: 4. CDR3 length: 15 residues. CDR3 sequence reads: CASSQASGGSYEQYF. The CDR3 DNA reads as TGCGCCAGCAGCCAAGCCTCAGGGGGATCCTACGAGCAGTACTTC.

The J gene is TRBJ2-7, the V gene TRBV29-1; no reliable D call. The CDR3 spans 13 residues. Germline CDR1 reads SQVTM; CDR2 reads ANQGSEA. V lost 6 bases and J 1 base, leaving 13 bases between the germline ends. CDR3 in DNA: TGCAGCGTGGGAACGACAATTTCCTACGAGCAGTACTTC. Translating gives CSVGTTISYEQYF.

The chain joins TRBV19 to TRBJ2-7; TRBD1 aligns across 9 bases. Trimming removed 5 bases from V and 1 base from J; junction bases left unmatched: 3. Germline V gene lookup returns CDR1 LNHDA and CDR2 SQIVND (reference sequence). This CDR3 has 14 residues. The CDR3 bases are TGTGCCAGTAGTTCGGGACAGGGATCCTACGAGCAGTACTTC. Translating gives CASSSGQGSYEQYF.

The chain uses TRBV28 and TRBJ1-1; TRBD1 matches 7 bases. This CDR3 is 15 amino acids long. V lost 4 bases to trimming and J lost 0 bases; unmatched junction nucleotides: 5. CDR1 and CDR2 (germline): MDHEN, SYDVKM. The CDR3 spells CASSSPGQLNTEAFF. The CDR3, as DNA: TGTGCCAGCAGTTCTCCGGGACAGCTGAACACTGAAGCTTTCTTT.

This chain connects TRBV27 to TRBJ2-5; maybe TRBD2 (5 bases). Germline V gives CDR1 MNHEY, CDR2 SMNVEV (reference sequence). The CDR3 consists of 15 residues. Trimming left V 6 bases short and J 4 bases short, with 18 bases between. CDR3 bases: TGTGCCAGCAGCACCTCCGGGCCAGGAGGAGAGACCCAGTACTTC. Its protein is CASSTSGPGGETQYF.

The rearrangement uses TRBV19 and TRBJ2-7; D perhaps matches TRBD1 (6 bases). Germline V gene sequence: CDR1 LNHDA, CDR2 SQIVND (reference sequence). V lost 0 bases and J lost 1, with 10 bases in between. This CDR3 has 15 amino acids. CDR3 coding DNA: TGTGCCAGTAGTATAGACAGGGGAGAGTCCTACGAGCAGTACTTC. It codes for CASSIDRGESYEQYF. Full variable domain (remainder filled in from reference TRBV19 and TRBJ2-7): DGGITQSPKYLFRKEGQNVTLSCEQNLNHDAMYWYRQDPGQGLRLIYYSQIVNDFQKGDIAEGYSVSREKKESFPLTVTSAQKNPTAFYLCASSIDRGESYEQYFGPGTRLTVT.

This chain links TRBV7-9 with TRBJ2-2; unclear D gene. The CDR3 extends over 16 amino acids. Trimming cost V 5 bases and J 4 bases, with 17 bases left between them. The V gene's germline CDR1 is SEHNR and CDR2 FQNEAQ (reference sequence). The CDR3 coding sequence is TGTGCCAGCAGCCCCATGGTGGCGGTTCCCACCGGGGAGCTGTTTTTT. Amino acids: CASSPMVAVPTGELFF.

This clone was counted a single time. The V gene is TRBV21-1, the J gene TRBJ1-5; TRBD1 is the table's D call and was not checked against the DNA. TRBV21-1 is labeled a pseudogene. CDR3 size: 16 residues. This chain's CDR3 is CASSKAPSRGKQPQHF. Written as DNA, the CDR3 is TGTGCCAGCAGCAAAGCGCCGAGCAGGGGCAAACAGCCCCAGCATTTT.

The rearrangement links TRBV5-4 to TRBJ2-7; TRBD2 agrees at 14 bases. The CDR3 runs 19 residues. The germline CDR1 and CDR2 sequences are SGHNT and YYREEE (reference sequence). V was pared by 4 bases and J by 0 bases, with 12 bases of the junction left unmatched. CDR3 sequence (DNA): TGTGCCAGCAGCCTCGACGGACTAGCGGGAGGTCTCAGCTCCTACGAGCAGTACTTC. It yields the protein CASSLDGLAGGLSSYEQYF.

This clone was seen only once. V usage is TRBV11-3 and J usage is TRBJ2-1; weak D call: TRBD2 (6 bases). Germline V lookup: CDR1 SGHNT, CDR2 YENEEA. Trimming pared 2 bases from V and 14 bases from J, leaving 13 bases between. This CDR3 is 12 amino acids long. DNA of the CDR3: TGTGCCAGCAGCTTACGAGGACTAAACAAGTTCTTC. Amino acid sequence: CASSLRGLNKFF.